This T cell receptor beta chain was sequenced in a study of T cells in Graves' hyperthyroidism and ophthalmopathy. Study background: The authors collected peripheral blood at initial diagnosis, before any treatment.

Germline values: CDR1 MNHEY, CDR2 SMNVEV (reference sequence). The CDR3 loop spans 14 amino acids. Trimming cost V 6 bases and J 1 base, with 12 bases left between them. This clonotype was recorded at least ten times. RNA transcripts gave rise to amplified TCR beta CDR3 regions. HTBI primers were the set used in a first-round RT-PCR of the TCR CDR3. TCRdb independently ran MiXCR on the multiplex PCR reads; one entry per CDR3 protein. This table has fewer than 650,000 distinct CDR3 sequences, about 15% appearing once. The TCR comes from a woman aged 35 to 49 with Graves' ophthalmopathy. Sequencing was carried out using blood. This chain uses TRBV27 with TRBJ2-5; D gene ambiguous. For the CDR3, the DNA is TGTGCCAGCAGACTAACAAGAATCCAAGAGACCCAGTACTTC. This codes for CASRLTRIQETQYF.